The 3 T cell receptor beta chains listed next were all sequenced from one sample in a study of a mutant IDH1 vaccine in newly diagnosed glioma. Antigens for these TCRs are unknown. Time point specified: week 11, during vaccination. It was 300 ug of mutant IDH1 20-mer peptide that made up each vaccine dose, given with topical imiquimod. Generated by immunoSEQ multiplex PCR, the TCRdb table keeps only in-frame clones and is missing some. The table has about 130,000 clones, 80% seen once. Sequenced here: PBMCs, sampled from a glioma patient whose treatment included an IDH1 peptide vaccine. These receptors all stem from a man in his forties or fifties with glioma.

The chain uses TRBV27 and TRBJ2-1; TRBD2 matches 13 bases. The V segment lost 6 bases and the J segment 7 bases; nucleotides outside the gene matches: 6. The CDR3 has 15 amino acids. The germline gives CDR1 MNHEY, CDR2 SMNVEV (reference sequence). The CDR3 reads CASSLTLAGGNEQFF. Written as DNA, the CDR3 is TGTGCCAGCAGCTTAACACTAGCGGGAGGGAATGAGCAGTTCTTC.

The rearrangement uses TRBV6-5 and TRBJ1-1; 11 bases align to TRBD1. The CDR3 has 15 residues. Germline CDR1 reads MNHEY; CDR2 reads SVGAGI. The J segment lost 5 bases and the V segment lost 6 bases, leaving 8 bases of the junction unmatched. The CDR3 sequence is CASSSGQGARTEAFF. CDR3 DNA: TGTGCCAGCAGCTCTGGACAGGGGGCGAGGACTGAAGCTTTCTTT.

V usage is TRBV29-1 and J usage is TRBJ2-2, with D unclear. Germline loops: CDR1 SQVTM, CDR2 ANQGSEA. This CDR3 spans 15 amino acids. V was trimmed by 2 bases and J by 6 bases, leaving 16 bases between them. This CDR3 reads CSVERPSSFSGELFF. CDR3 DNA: TGCAGCGTTGAAAGGCCGAGTAGTTTCTCCGGGGAGCTGTTTTTT.